The 10 T cell receptor beta chains listed next were all sequenced from one sample in a study of Tregs in tolerant kidney transplant recipients. Sequencing was performed with immunoSEQ multiplex PCR; in TCRdb, only in-frame clones are kept and a portion is missing. The sample holds about 23,000 clones. The nonmyeloablative bone marrow transplants came from related graft donors, with transient mixed chimerism. The starting material was CD4+ T cells from blood (PBMCs), obtained 6 months after the transplant. Receptor source: a human patient who received a combined kidney and bone marrow transplant. Some T cells could come from the graft donor.

Of note for this clone: Sequencing ends 3 residues short of the CDR3 end; the germline J gene provides the rest. V and J are TRBV5-1 and TRBJ2-3, with 7 nucleotides matching TRBD1. There are 14 residues in the CDR3. V was pared by 4 bases and J by 3 bases, with 5 bases of the junction left unmatched. The germline CDR1 and CDR2 sequences are SGHRS and YFSETQ. The CDR3 spells CASSAWTGTDTQYF. Partial CDR3 DNA: TGCGCCAGCAGCGCCTGGACAGGAACAGATACG.

With respect to this clone: The missing CDR3 end, 3 residues past where the read stops, is filled in from the germline J gene. This chain uses TRBV18 with TRBJ1-2; 8 bases are shared with TRBD1. The CDR3 covers 14 residues. Germline V CDR1 and CDR2: KGHSH, LQKENI. V was clipped by 6 bases and J by 6 bases; unmatched bases: 9. CDR3 DNA (partial): TGTGCCAGCTCCCTCGGACAGGGAGTGGATGGC. Translated, it gives CASSLGQGVDG. The CDR3 reads in full as CASSLGQGVDGYTF.

Remarks on this clone: The read gets to within 3 residues of the CDR3 end, and the germline J gene fills in the rest. The chain uses TRBV5-1 and TRBJ2-5; 8 bases fit TRBD1. After removal of 4 bases from V and 7 bases from J, the junction contained 12 bases not matched to a gene. Germline CDR1 reads SGHRS; CDR2 reads YFSETQ. The CDR3 has 15 residues. This chain's CDR3 is CASSPPFRGQATQYF. Incomplete CDR3 DNA: TGCGCCAGCAGCCCACCCTTCAGGGGGCAGGCGACC.

Comments on this clone: With the read ending 3 residues before the CDR3 end, the germline J gene is used to fill in that end. The rearrangement joins TRBV2 to TRBJ1-2; 10 bases match TRBD1. The CDR3 spans 14 residues. Trimming took 6 bases from V and 4 from J; bases not matched to a gene: 5. Germline V gene data show CDR1 as SNHLY and CDR2 as FYNNEI. The CDR3 reads CASRTGTGVYGYTF. The covered CDR3 bases are TGTGCCAGCAGAACCGGGACAGGGGTCTATGGC.

To note about this clone: The read falls 3 residues short of the CDR3 end, and the missing part is taken from the germline J gene. V and J are TRBV28 and TRBJ1-2; D is perhaps TRBD1 (6 bases). The CDR3 has 14 amino acids. V was clipped by 4 bases and J by 3 bases, with 12 bases between them. Germline V gene sequence: CDR1 MDHEN, CDR2 SYDVKM. CDR3 DNA, as far as it was read: TGTGCCAGCAGTTACAAGGACAGACACTATGGC. Translation: CASSYKDRHYG. The entire CDR3 protein reads CASSYKDRHYGYTF.

A word on this clone: The read gets to within 3 residues of the CDR3 end, and the germline J gene fills in the rest. J is TRBJ2-2 and V is TRBV5-6; TRBD1 is a possible D gene (5 bases). Germline V gene lookup returns CDR1 SGHDT and CDR2 YYEEEE. V lost 4 bases and J 3 bases, leaving 10 bases between the germline ends. The CDR3 spans 14 residues. The CDR3 loop reads CASSAPRDTGELFF. The sequenced part of the CDR3 DNA is TGTGCCAGCAGCGCCCCCAGGGACACCGGGGAG.

To note about this clone: The sequence runs out 3 residues before the end of the CDR3; the remainder is reconstructed from the germline J gene. The chain combines TRBV5-1 with TRBJ1-5; no clear D gene. The CDR3 is 14 residues long. V gave up 0 bases and J gave up 7 bases, with 11 bases separating them. Germline-derived CDR1 and CDR2 are SGHRS and YFSETQ. Partial CDR3 DNA: TGCGCCAGCAGCTTGGACCCATTAGGGCAGCCC. Translating it yields CASSLDPLGQP. The CDR3, in full, reads CASSLDPLGQPQHF.

Remarks on this clone: The read is 3 residues too short to cover the CDR3 end, so that end is filled in from the germline J gene. The rearrangement links TRBV7-6 to TRBJ2-3; 12 bases match TRBD2. The V and J ends lost 1 base and 3 bases, in that order; junction bases with no gene match: 2. Germline CDR1 and CDR2: SGHVS and FNYEAQ. The CDR3 has 16 residues. CDR3 DNA (partial): TGTGCCAGCAGCTTAGTGACTAGCGGGAGTACAGATACG. It translates to CASSLVTSGSTDT. The whole CDR3 is CASSLVTSGSTDTQYF.

As for this clone: The sequenced fragment ends 3 residues before the CDR3 boundary, so the rest is inferred from the germline J gene. The chain is built from TRBV7-9 and TRBJ2-7, with TRBD1 matching over 9 bases. Germline lookup yields CDR1 SEHNR and CDR2 FQNEAQ (reference sequence). The V and J ends lost 4 bases and 1 base, in that order; junction bases with no gene match: 5. The CDR3 is 15 residues long. This CDR3 is CASSYQTGGSYEQYF. Partial CDR3 DNA: TGTGCCAGCAGCTACCAGACAGGGGGGTCCTACGAG.

As to this clone: The read stops 3 residues short of the end of the CDR3; the missing end is completed from the germline J gene. The rearrangement links TRBV6-1 to TRBJ2-5, with a tentative D call TRBD1 (6 bases). Trimming stripped 1 base from V and 5 bases from J, with 14 bases between. CDR1 and CDR2 (germline): MNHNS, SASEGT. The CDR3 is 15 residues long. The chain's CDR3 is CASSEEVTGSETQYF. CDR3 DNA, as far as it was read: TGTGCCAGCAGTGAAGAGGTTACAGGGTCGGAGACC.